This T cell receptor beta chain was observed in a study of monozygotic twins with inflammatory bowel disease. CDR3 length: 15 residues. Germline V gene lookup returns CDR1 SGHTA and CDR2 FQGTGA. Concerning this clonotype: The antigen is undetermined.

TCRdb re-called the 5' RACE reads; one entry per CDR3 protein, DNA not given. Reported are approximately 330,000 distinct CDR3 sequences; the ten largest clones contain 2% to 2.5%. Study conclusions and caveats: No single strong signal or clonotype associated with IBD was supported. Varying immunosuppressive regimens may have increased patient repertoire variability. Comparison of concordant versus discordant twins revealed no difference in repertoire similarity, possibly due to limited power. No separation of different T cell subtypes was possible.

The rearrangement joins TRBV7-3 to TRBJ1-1; TCRdb returns TRBD1, unconfirmable since there is no DNA. The origin of this receptor is a human donor with ulcerative colitis or Crohn's disease, or a healthy co-twin of an affected twin (not recorded which). Material: blood. CDR3: CASSTPTGAGTEAFF.